The 31 T cell receptor beta chains below all came from one sample that was sequenced in a study of OX40 agonist ivuxolimab in advanced cancers. Only in-frame clones appear in the TCRdb table, and some are missing; sequencing was by immunoSEQ multiplex PCR. Among about 49,000 clones, about 86% were seen once, and the ten largest hold approximately 1.7%. The sequencing here drew on CD4+ or CD8+ T cells sorted from blood, taken in a trial of the OX40 agonist ivuxolimab. All receptors derive from an adult with an advanced solid tumor such as melanoma, head and neck, liver or kidney cancer.

The rearrangement uses TRBV2 and TRBJ1-1, with TRBD1 as a possible D gene (6 bases). Trimming took 3 bases from V and 9 from J, leaving 11 bases between them. CDR1 is SNHLY, CDR2 FYNNEI, per germline. The CDR3 consists of 12 residues. The chain's CDR3 is CASSERDKKAFF. The CDR3 nucleotides are TGTGCCAGCAGTGAGCGGGACAAAAAAGCTTTCTTT.

This chain uses TRBV19 with TRBJ2-1; the match to TRBD2 covers 10 bases. Losses at the gene ends were 3 bases for V and 0 bases for J; bases not matched to a gene: 8. The CDR3 loop spans 18 amino acids. Germline lookup yields CDR1 LNHDA and CDR2 SQIVND (reference sequence). CDR3 residues: CASSIGTSASSSYNEQFF. CDR3 DNA sequence: TGTGCCAGTAGTATCGGGACTAGCGCTTCAAGCTCCTACAATGAGCAGTTCTTC.

This clone was observed a handful of times. This rearrangement joins TRBV6-1 to TRBJ1-4; 8 bases are shared with TRBD1. After removal of 5 bases from V and 8 bases from J, the junction contained 10 bases not matched to a gene. Looked up from germline, CDR1 is MNHNS and CDR2 is SASEGT. CDR3 size: 15 residues. CDR3: CASSLTGALREKLFF. In DNA, the CDR3 is TGTGCCAGCAGTTTGACAGGGGCTCTAAGGGAAAAACTGTTTTTT.

About this clone: At one end, the junction sequence differs from germline, possibly due to a read error. This chain uses TRBV5-3 with TRBJ1-1; D not certain. TRBV5-3 is recorded as an ORF, its role being uncertain. This CDR3 comprises 14 residues. CDR3 region: CASSSDTSNTEAFF. The CDR3 bases are TGTGCCAGCAGCTCAGACACCTCGAACACTGAAGCTTTCTTT.

The rearrangement joins TRBV11-2 to TRBJ1-6; D might be TRBD1 (5 bases). Germline CDR1 and CDR2: SGHAT and FQNNGV. The CDR3 spans 13 residues. Trimming took off 2 bases at V and 9 bases at J, with 8 bases between the two ends. CDR3: CASSLRGRSPLHF. The CDR3 bases are TGTGCCAGCAGCTTAAGGGGACGTTCACCCCTCCACTTT.

The V and J genes are TRBV5-1 and TRBJ2-1; D may be TRBD2 (5 bases). Between the trimmed V and J ends, which lost 7 bases and 6 bases, there was a span of 20 bases. Germline values: CDR1 SGHRS, CDR2 YFSETQ. This CDR3 contains 15 residues. CDR3 sequence (DNA): TGCGCCAGCGTCCGGGGAACGGGCCCGGGCAATGAGCAGTTCTTC. Amino acid sequence: CASVRGTGPGNEQFF.

V is TRBV14 and J is TRBJ2-3, with 9 bases aligning to TRBD1. The CDR3 loop spans 15 amino acids. Trimming at V came to 4 bases and at J to 1 base, leaving 3 bases not matched to a gene. The germline CDR1 and CDR2 sequences are SGHDN and FVKESK. The CDR3 sequence: CASSRDRVRTDTQYF. The CDR3 DNA sequence: TGTGCCAGCAGCCGGGACAGGGTACGCACAGATACGCAGTATTTT.

The V call is TRBV14, the J call TRBJ2-1; TRBD2 aligns across 8 bases. The trim removed 2 bases at V and 4 bases at J, leaving 7 bases unmatched. Germline V lookup: CDR1 SGHDN, CDR2 FVKESK. This CDR3 contains 16 residues. The CDR3 bases are TGTGCCAGCAGCCAATTGAGAGCGGGGGTTTACAATGAGCAGTTCTTC. Encoded protein: CASSQLRAGVYNEQFF.

This chain links TRBV5-1 with TRBJ2-1, with D possibly being TRBD2 (5 bases). The V end was cut by 0 bases, the J end by 4 bases, with 11 bases between. Germline CDR1 SGHRS, CDR2 YFSETQ. CDR3 size: 15 residues. The CDR3 reads CASSLGVGEYNEQFF. The CDR3 nucleotides are TGCGCCAGCAGCTTGGGGGTCGGGGAATACAATGAGCAGTTCTTC.

This chain connects TRBV7-8 to TRBJ2-1, with 10 bases matching TRBD2. Germline CDR1 is SGHVS and CDR2 is FQNEAQ. This CDR3 is 13 amino acids long. The CDR3, as DNA: TGTGCTACGGGACTAGCGCTATACAATGAGCAGTTCTTC. It encodes CATGLALYNEQFF.

The genes are TRBV20-1 and TRBJ2-7; perhaps TRBD2 as D (5 bases). Germline assignment: CDR1 DFQATT and CDR2 SNEGSKA (reference sequence). The length of the CDR3 is 11 residues. V gave up 0 bases and J gave up 7 bases, with 7 bases separating them. In DNA, the CDR3 is TGCAGTGCTAGAGATCCGGGGGAGCAGTACTTC. Residues: CSARDPGEQYF.

V is TRBV6-5 and J is TRBJ1-3; TRBD1 agrees at 9 bases. V shed 4 bases, J shed 1 base, and the junction held 2 bases outside the gene matches. Germline loops: CDR1 MNHEY, CDR2 SVGAGI. This CDR3 is 15 amino acids long. The CDR3: CASSWDRASGNTIYF. CDR3 nucleotides: TGTGCCAGCAGTTGGGACAGGGCATCTGGAAACACCATATATTTT.

The chain combines TRBV30 with TRBJ2-7, with TRBD2 as a possible D gene (6 bases). From germline, CDR1 is GTSNPN and CDR2 SVGIG (reference sequence). Trimming left V 4 bases short and J 7 bases short, with 17 bases between. The CDR3 sequence is 13 residues long. This CDR3 is CAWTGTAVGEQYF. The CDR3 DNA sequence: TGTGCCTGGACAGGGACTGCGGTGGGGGAGCAGTACTTC.

J is TRBJ1-5 and V is TRBV27; no firm D call. The CDR3 is 15 residues long. CDR1 and CDR2 (germline): MNHEY, SMNVEV (reference sequence). The germline V and J ends were trimmed by 0 bases and 4 bases, with 10 bases remaining between them. The CDR3 here is CASSLSGMRNQPQHF. CDR3 in DNA: TGTGCCAGCAGTTTATCAGGAATGAGGAATCAGCCCCAGCATTTT.

J is TRBJ2-2 and V is TRBV19; unclear D gene. V lost 1 base to trimming and J lost 5 bases, with 11 bases between them. This CDR3 has 15 residues. Germline loops: CDR1 LNHDA, CDR2 SQIVND (reference sequence). CDR3 DNA: TGTGCCAGTAGTATAGCGAACCGGCGGACCGGGGAGCTGTTTTTT. This translates into CASSIANRRTGELFF.

The genes are TRBV19 and TRBJ2-3; the match to TRBD2 covers 11 bases. The CDR3 consists of 15 residues. The germline V gene has CDR1 LNHDA and CDR2 SQIVND (reference sequence). The J segment lost 4 bases and the V segment lost 5 bases, leaving 5 bases of the junction unmatched. DNA of the CDR3: TGTGCCAGTAGTGAACTAGCGGGAGTCGCAGATACGCAGTATTTT. Translation: CASSELAGVADTQYF.

This clone was detected only once. The V call is TRBV19, the J call TRBJ2-5; TRBD2 aligns across 8 bases. The germline CDR1 and CDR2 sequences are LNHDA and SQIVND (reference sequence). CDR3 size: 13 residues. The J segment lost 4 bases and the V segment lost 5 bases, leaving 3 bases of the junction unmatched. In nucleotides, the CDR3 is TGTGCCAGTAGTCGGGAGGGCCGAGAGACCCAGTACTTC. Protein product: CASSREGRETQYF.

This chain's CDR3 is CASSSNIGNTQYF. As DNA, the CDR3 is TGTGCCAGCAGCTCTAACATCGGGAATACGCAGTATTTT. The chain uses TRBV7-9 and TRBJ2-3; possibly TRBD2 for D (5 bases). Germline V lookup: CDR1 SEHNR, CDR2 FQNEAQ (reference sequence). There are 13 residues in the CDR3. Trimming took 4 bases from V and 7 from J, leaving 12 bases between them. The full variable domain, with the rest looked up from reference TRBV7-9 and TRBJ2-3, is DTGVSQNPRHKITKRGQNVTFRCDPISEHNRLYWYRQTLGQGPEFLTYFQNEAQLEKSRLLSDRFSAERPKGSFSTLEIQRTEQGDSAMYLCASSSNIGNTQYFGPGTRLTVL.

The rearrangement uses TRBV28 and TRBJ1-2; D unresolved. From germline, CDR1 is MDHEN and CDR2 SYDVKM. V was shortened by 3 bases and J by 8 bases, with 10 bases between the two germline ends. This CDR3 is 12 amino acids long. Written as DNA, the CDR3 is TGTGCCAGCAGTTTGGGCAGTTGGGGCTACACCTTC. Residues: CASSLGSWGYTF.

The V call is TRBV11-1, the J call TRBJ2-5, with TRBD1 as a possible D gene (5 bases). The CDR3 length is 14 residues. Trimming took off 6 bases at V and 5 bases at J, with 16 bases between the two ends. CDR1 is SGHAT, CDR2 FQDESV, per germline (reference sequence). The CDR3 DNA follows: TGTGCCAGCAGTTACAGGACCACCAGGGAGACCCAGTACTTC. This gives the protein CASSYRTTRETQYF.

V gene TRBV28 combines with J gene TRBJ2-7; TRBD2 is a possible D gene (5 bases). The CDR3 spans 15 residues. V shed 6 bases and J shed 0 bases, with 15 bases lying between them. Germline V gene lookup returns CDR1 MDHEN and CDR2 SYDVKM. The CDR3 bases are TGTGCCAGCAGATCCCCAGACTATCGCTCCTACGAGCAGTACTTC. Its protein product is CASRSPDYRSYEQYF.

This clone was recorded once. The rearrangement links TRBV4-2 to TRBJ2-1, with a weak D call TRBD1 (6 bases). V was pared by 4 bases and J by 4 bases, with 8 bases between. CDR1 and CDR2 (germline): LGHNA, YNFKEQ. The CDR3 has 13 amino acids. The CDR3 sequence is CASSPDSYNEQFF. DNA of the CDR3: TGTGCCAGCAGCCCGGACAGTTACAATGAGCAGTTCTTC.

The V and J genes are TRBV6-5 and TRBJ2-6; D gene ambiguous. Germline CDR1 MNHEY, CDR2 SVGAGI. Trimming stripped 0 bases from V and 3 bases from J, with 0 bases between. The CDR3 covers 13 residues. The CDR3 spells CASSYSGANVLTF. The CDR3 DNA reads TGTGCCAGCAGTTACTCTGGGGCCAACGTCCTGACTTTC.

The genes are TRBV5-1 and TRBJ1-4, with no clear D. The length of the CDR3 is 15 residues. Trimming took 2 bases from V and 5 from J, leaving 13 bases between them. Germline V gene lookup returns CDR1 SGHRS and CDR2 YFSETQ. The CDR3 DNA reads TGCGCCAGCAGCTTATCTAACACTGGGAATGAAAAACTGTTTTTT. Amino acid sequence: CASSLSNTGNEKLFF.

The chain combines TRBV15 with TRBJ1-4, with D hard to call. This CDR3 is 16 amino acids long. Germline CDR1 is LNHNV and CDR2 is YYDKDF (reference sequence). The V end was cut by 1 base, the J end by 0 bases, with 9 bases between. CDR3 in amino acids: CATSRAPPSTNEKLFF. The CDR3 bases are TGTGCCACCAGCAGAGCTCCGCCCTCAACTAATGAAAAACTGTTTTTT.

The V gene is TRBV5-1, the J gene TRBJ2-1, with 9 bases aligning to TRBD1. Germline assignment: CDR1 SGHRS and CDR2 YFSETQ. This CDR3 region has 16 residues. Germline trimming cut 2 bases from V and 3 bases from J; bases unmatched to any gene: 6. CDR3 amino acids: CASSLGGTGHYNEQFF. DNA of the CDR3: TGCGCCAGCAGCTTAGGTGGGACAGGGCACTACAATGAGCAGTTCTTC.

The chain couples TRBV7-3 to TRBJ2-2, with D hard to call. CDR3 length: 15 amino acids. V was pared by 5 bases and J by 2 bases, with 12 bases between. Germline V gene data show CDR1 as SGHTA and CDR2 as FQGTGA. The CDR3 loop is CASSPTATNTGELFF. The CDR3 nucleotides read TGTGCCAGCAGCCCGACTGCCACCAACACCGGGGAGCTGTTTTTT.

The rearrangement joins TRBV6-5 to TRBJ2-3; TRBD1 might be the D (6 bases). The CDR3 extends over 13 amino acids. V was pared by 7 bases and J by 2 bases, with 10 bases between. Germline loops: CDR1 MNHEY, CDR2 SVGAGI. In DNA, the CDR3 is TGTGCCAGCAAAAGACAGGACACAGATACGCAGTATTTT. Residues: CASKRQDTDTQYF.

V is TRBV6-5 and J is TRBJ2-1; possibly TRBD2 for D (6 bases). Germline V gene data show CDR1 as MNHEY and CDR2 as SVGAGI. Trimming stripped 8 bases from V and 15 bases from J, with 20 bases between. This CDR3 is 12 amino acids long. CDR3 DNA: TGTGCCAGCCGGGGAGGCAAACGACTTTGGTTCTTC. It is translated as CASRGGKRLWFF.

J is TRBJ1-5 and V is TRBV19; unclear D gene. The CDR3 consists of 11 residues. V was cut by 3 bases and J by 12 bases, with 9 bases left in between. Per germline, CDR1 LNHDA and CDR2 SQIVND (reference sequence). In DNA, the CDR3 is TGTGCCAGTAGTATGAGTTCGAGCCAGCATTTT. This sequence encodes CASSMSSSQHF. The variable domain in full, completed from reference TRBV19 and TRBJ1-5, reads DGGITQSPKYLFRKEGQNVTLSCEQNLNHDAMYWYRQDPGQGLRLIYYSQIVNDFQKGDIAEGYSVSREKKESFPLTVTSAQKNPTAFYLCASSMSSSQHFGDGTRLSIL.

The chain carries TRBV27 and TRBJ2-7; 14 bases align to TRBD2. The CDR3 is 16 amino acids. V lost 6 bases, J lost 3 bases, and 7 bases stayed unmatched. Germline V gene lookup returns CDR1 MNHEY and CDR2 SMNVEV (reference sequence). This chain's CDR3 is CASSQRLAGGLYEQYF. CDR3 nucleotide sequence: TGTGCCAGCAGCCAAAGACTAGCGGGAGGGCTCTACGAGCAGTACTTC.